The 22 T cell receptor beta chains presented below share a single source sample, sequenced in a study of blood T cells in healthy people across ages. The authors ran a second PCR of about 7 to 11 cycles using a sample-barcoded 5' primer and a J-beta primer mix. From the 5' RACE reads, TCRdb called clonotypes with MiXCR, one entry per CDR3 protein. The table shows roughly 1.4 million distinct CDR3 sequences, with roughly 60% occurring only once. Sequencing was carried out using blood. The receptor set was obtained from a young man in good health.

This clonotype was seen only a few times. This rearrangement joins TRBV7-9 to TRBJ2-4, with 8 positions matching TRBD2. The assigned J gene may be wrong: the sequence end matches TRBJ2-7 better. Germline CDR1 is SEHNR and CDR2 is FQNEAQ (reference sequence). The CDR3 sequence is 13 residues long. Here the CDR3 reads CASSFSGENEQYF. The CDR3 nucleotides read TGTGCCAGCAGCTTTAGCGGGGAAAACGAGCAGTACTTC.

In this sample, this clonotype turned up a few times. The chain couples TRBV7-6 to TRBJ2-1; D uncertain. V was shortened by 1 base and J by 7 bases, with 8 bases between the two germline ends. Germline lookup yields CDR1 SGHVS and CDR2 FNYEAQ. CDR3 length: 13 amino acids. This CDR3 is CASSLGSRNEQFF. In DNA, the CDR3 is TGTGCCAGCAGCTTAGGGTCCCGAAATGAGCAGTTCTTC.

This chain uses TRBV5-1 with TRBJ2-7; D may be TRBD1 (6 bases). The germline CDR1 and CDR2 sequences are SGHRS and YFSETQ. The length of the CDR3 is 14 residues. Trimming took off 9 bases at V and 0 bases at J, with 16 bases between the two ends. CDR3 protein: CATRRGSSSYEQYF. For the CDR3, the DNA is TGCGCCACCCGAAGGGGGTCGAGCTCCTACGAGCAGTACTTC.

This clonotype has more than one count but fewer than ten. The chain joins TRBV4-1 to TRBJ2-7; D is possibly TRBD1 (6 bases). The CDR3 spans 17 residues. Germline V lookup: CDR1 MGHRA, CDR2 YSYEKL. Trimming removed 0 bases at V and 0 bases at J, with 15 bases between. The CDR3 here is CASSQEIRGRSSYEQYF. CDR3 in DNA: TGCGCCAGCAGCCAAGAGATCAGGGGACGCAGCTCCTACGAGCAGTACTTC.

The sample holds one count of this clonotype. This rearrangement joins TRBV6-5 to TRBJ2-7; TRBD2 matches 13 bases. The CDR3 loop spans 15 amino acids. Germline trimming cut 0 bases from V and 11 bases from J; bases unmatched to any gene: 7. Germline CDR1 and CDR2: MNHEY and SVGAGI. This chain's CDR3 is CASSYSTGLAGIEYF. The CDR3 DNA reads TGTGCCAGCAGTTACTCGACGGGACTAGCGGGGATAGAGTACTTC.

The rearrangement links TRBV5-6 to TRBJ2-2; the D call may be TRBD1 or TRBD2 (6 bases each). CDR1 SGHDT and CDR2 YYEEEE come from the germline V gene. The V end lost 1 base, the J end lost 6 bases, and 10 bases lay between the germline ends. The CDR3 has 14 amino acids. The CDR3 coding sequence is TGTGCCAGCAGCTTGTGGGGGGCCCCCGGGGAGCTGTTTTTT. Translated, it gives CASSLWGAPGELFF.

This chain uses TRBV5-1 with TRBJ2-7; 7 nucleotides agree with TRBD1. The J call may be mistaken, given a closer DNA end match to TRBJ2-5. The CDR3 is 15 residues long. Germline V gene data show CDR1 as SGHRS and CDR2 as YFSETQ. Here the CDR3 reads CASSHLDRHQETQYF. The DNA of the CDR3 is TGCGCCAGCAGCCATCTGGACAGGCACCAAGAGACCCAGTACTTC.

This chain uses TRBV21-1 with TRBJ2-2; TRBD1, the table's D call, was not compared with the DNA. TRBV21-1 is reported as a pseudogene. This CDR3 region has 16 residues. The CDR3 DNA is TGTGCCAGCAGCACCGGGTCAGGGGGCAGCACCGGGGAGCTGTTTTTT. It encodes CASSTGSGGSTGELFF.

The CDR3, as DNA: TGCAGTGCTAGAGAGGGAGCGGGACGAGATACGCAGTATTTT. Translation gives CSAREGAGRDTQYF. The V gene is TRBV20-1, the J gene TRBJ2-3; 7 bases are a match to TRBD2. The CDR3 sequence is 14 residues long. The V gene end was trimmed by 0 bases and the J gene end by 5 bases; junction bases not matched to a gene: 5. Germline V gene sequence: CDR1 DFQATT, CDR2 SNEGSKA (reference sequence).

The chain links TRBV5-1 to TRBJ2-5, with D perhaps matching TRBD2 (6 bases). The CDR3 covers 12 residues. V was pared by 4 bases and J by 11 bases, with 15 bases between. Per germline, CDR1 SGHRS and CDR2 YFSETQ. CDR3 sequence reads: CASSRDFHEQYF. CDR3 DNA sequence: TGCGCCAGCAGCAGGGACTTCCATGAGCAGTACTTC.

The V gene is TRBV29-1, the J gene TRBJ2-7; D might be TRBD1 or TRBD2, each matching 6 bases. CDR3 length equals 14 residues. Germline V gives CDR1 SQVTM, CDR2 ANQGSEA. Trimming removed 6 bases at V and 3 bases at J, with 18 bases between. For the CDR3, the DNA is TGCAGCGTCGCCGGGACATCGGGGGACTACGAGCAGTACTTC. Its translation: CSVAGTSGDYEQYF.

The chain joins TRBV7-6 to TRBJ2-1, with TRBD2 matching over 9 bases. CDR3 length: 17 amino acids. V lost 5 bases to trimming and J lost 6 bases; unmatched junction nucleotides: 14. Germline V lookup: CDR1 SGHVS, CDR2 FNYEAQ. CDR3 in amino acids: CASSPVLAGQRANEQFF. The CDR3 DNA reads TGTGCCAGCAGCCCGGTACTAGCGGGCCAAAGGGCCAATGAGCAGTTCTTC. Together with reference TRBV7-6 and TRBJ2-1, the CDR3 gives the full variable domain: GAGVSQSPRYKVTKRGQDVALRCDPISGHVSLYWYRQALGQGPEFLTYFNYEAQQDKSGLPNDRFSAERPEGSISTLTIQRTEQRDSAMYRCASSPVLAGQRANEQFFGPGTRLTVL.

The chain joins TRBV6-6 to TRBJ2-7; D gene unclear. Germline assignment: CDR1 MNHNY and CDR2 SVGAGI (reference sequence). The CDR3 has 14 amino acids. V was clipped by 2 bases and J by 0 bases, with 8 bases between them. The CDR3 here is CASSYMASSYEQYF. The CDR3 coding sequence is TGTGCCAGCAGTTACATGGCGTCCTCCTACGAGCAGTACTTC.

The chain couples TRBV20-1 to TRBJ2-1; weak D call: TRBD2 (6 bases). Germline V gene sequence: CDR1 DFQATT, CDR2 SNEGSKA (reference sequence). This CDR3 is built from 15 residues. The V end lost 6 bases, the J end lost 2 bases, and 17 bases lay between the germline ends. The CDR3 nucleotides read TGCAGTGCGGGGGAGGCAGTGCGCGCCTACAATGAGCAGTTCTTC. This sequence encodes CSAGEAVRAYNEQFF.

The chain is built from TRBV20-1 and TRBJ2-5; maybe TRBD1 (6 bases). Trimming left V 6 bases short and J 11 bases short, with 28 bases between. This CDR3 region has 15 residues. Per germline, CDR1 DFQATT and CDR2 SNEGSKA (reference sequence). The CDR3 loop is CSAATGQERVDEQYF. The CDR3 DNA is TGCAGTGCGGCGACAGGACAAGAAAGGGTGGATGAGCAGTACTTC.

This clonotype appeared once. The chain links TRBV5-1 to TRBJ2-3, with D possibly being TRBD1 or TRBD2 (5 bases each). The CDR3 length is 14 residues. V lost 4 bases and J lost 5, with 14 bases in between. The V gene's germline CDR1 is SGHRS and CDR2 YFSETQ. The CDR3 DNA follows: TGCGCCAGCAGCGTGGGGGAGTGGGTAGATACGCAGTATTTT. It specifies CASSVGEWVDTQYF.

This clonotype has only one observation. CDR3 amino acids: CSVEPGTETQYF. The CDR3 DNA reads as TGCAGCGTTGAACCGGGGACAGAGACCCAGTACTTC. V is TRBV29-1 and J is TRBJ2-7; the D gene could be TRBD1 or TRBD2 (5 bases each). The end of the DNA is better explained by TRBJ2-5, so the J call may be wrong. The germline CDR1 and CDR2 sequences are SQVTM and ANQGSEA. The CDR3 length is 12 residues.

This chain uses TRBV4-3 with TRBJ2-2, with 7 nucleotides matching TRBD1. The length of the CDR3 is 14 residues. V lost 3 bases and J lost 5; bases outside the gene matches: 3. CDR1 and CDR2 from the germline V gene are LGHNA and YSLEER. For the CDR3, the DNA is TGCGCCAGCAGCCAGAGACAGGGAACCGGGGAGCTGTTTTTT. Amino acid sequence: CASSQRQGTGELFF.

In its sample, this clonotype was seen a few times. The chain joins TRBV6-1 to TRBJ2-4; no clear D. The last part of the DNA fits TRBJ2-7 better; the J call may be wrong. Per germline, CDR1 MNHNS and CDR2 SASEGT. The CDR3 sequence is 15 residues long. Here the CDR3 DNA reads TGTGCCAGCAGTGAGACCCGACCTGTTCCCCACGAGCAGTACTTC. Protein: CASSETRPVPHEQYF.

The chain combines TRBV10-3 with TRBJ2-2; D is tentatively TRBD1 or TRBD2 (7 bases each). Germline values: CDR1 ENHRY, CDR2 SYGVKD. The CDR3 has 14 amino acids. The V end lost 10 bases, the J end lost 2 bases, and 14 bases lay between the germline ends. In nucleotides, the CDR3 is TGTGCCACGCAGGGAGGGGGCAACACCGGGGAGCTGTTTTTT. Its translation: CATQGGGNTGELFF.

The chain combines TRBV29-1 with TRBJ2-1, with 7 bases lining up with TRBD2. The V segment lost 1 base and the J segment 10 bases; nucleotides outside the gene matches: 7. This CDR3 region has 13 residues. Germline loops: CDR1 SQVTM, CDR2 ANQGSEA. CDR3 nucleotide sequence: TGCAGCGTTGAAGGCTGGGGGGACTACGAGCAGTTCTTC. Encoded protein: CSVEGWGDYEQFF.

The V gene is TRBV27, the J gene TRBJ2-7; D could derive from TRBD1 or TRBD2 (5 bases each). The CDR3 contains 14 residues. CDR1 is MNHEY, CDR2 SMNVEV, per germline (reference sequence). Trimming pared 0 bases from V and 6 bases from J, leaving 12 bases between. CDR3 DNA sequence: TGTGCCAGCAGTTTATCCAGGGTGAGGGGCGAGCAGTACTTC. It specifies CASSLSRVRGEQYF.